The next 16 T cell receptor beta chains were all read from a single sample in a study of blood T cell repertoires in COVID-19. Assay used: immunoSEQ multiplex PCR; TCRdb lists only in-frame clones, some missing. This sample has tens of thousands of clones, with around four fifths found just once. Sequenced sample: peripheral blood. The receptors were gathered from a woman between 65 and 79 years old with active or convalescent COVID-19.

This chain joins TRBV4-3 and TRBJ1-2; possible D gene TRBD1, 5 bases. The V gene's germline CDR1 is LGHNA and CDR2 YSLEER. Trimming left V 5 bases short and J 4 bases short, with 8 bases between. The CDR3 consists of 12 residues. CDR3 residues: CASSEQGYGYTF. The CDR3 nucleotides are TGCGCCAGCAGCGAGCAGGGCTATGGCTACACCTTC.

The chain recombines TRBV12-3 or TRBV12-4 with TRBJ1-5; D remains ambiguous. Trimming left V 4 bases short and J 5 bases short, with 9 bases between. This CDR3 comprises 13 residues. CDR3 nucleotide sequence: TGTGCCAGCAGTTCTAGTTTCTATCAGCCCCAGCATTTT. As protein: CASSSSFYQPQHF.

This clone occurred a few times. V usage is TRBV10-1 and J usage is TRBJ1-6; 8 nucleotides align to TRBD1. After removal of 2 bases from V and 10 bases from J, the junction contained 4 bases not matched to a gene. CDR1 is WNHNN and CDR2 is SYGVQD in the germline V gene (reference sequence). There are 14 residues in the CDR3. The CDR3: CASSEGTGGSPLHF. CDR3 bases: TGCGCCAGCAGTGAGGGGACAGGAGGCTCACCCCTCCACTTT.

The chain recombines TRBV7-9 with TRBJ1-2; 7 bases align to TRBD1. CDR1 SEHNR and CDR2 FQNEAQ come from the germline V gene (reference sequence). Losses at the gene ends were 4 bases for V and 4 bases for J; bases not matched to a gene: 12. The CDR3 has 16 residues. The CDR3 loop reads CASSSYPGGRFYGYTF. The CDR3 DNA is TGTGCCAGCAGCTCATACCCAGGGGGAAGATTCTATGGCTACACCTTC.

This chain's CDR3 is CASSEQGRQETQYF. The CDR3 nucleotides are TGTGCCAGCAGCGAACAGGGTAGGCAAGAGACCCAGTACTTC. The chain links TRBV5-4 to TRBJ2-5; tentatively, D is TRBD1 (6 bases). V was shortened by 4 bases and J by 2 bases, with 12 bases between the two germline ends. Per the germline V gene, CDR1 is SGHNT and CDR2 is YYREEE (reference sequence). The CDR3 covers 14 residues.

The chain carries TRBV29-1 and TRBJ2-3, with TRBD2 matching over 7 bases. CDR1 is SQVTM, CDR2 ANQGSEA, per germline. V shed 4 bases and J 2 bases; nucleotides not matched to a gene: 6. The CDR3 runs to 14 residues. CDR3 protein: CSVGAAGNTDTQYF. CDR3 in DNA: TGCAGCGTTGGGGCAGCGGGAAACACAGATACGCAGTATTTT.

J is TRBJ2-3 and V is TRBV28, with D perhaps TRBD2 (6 bases). V gave up 2 bases and J gave up 1 base, with 10 bases separating them. This CDR3 comprises 15 residues. Germline-derived CDR1 and CDR2 are MDHEN and SYDVKM. The CDR3 coding sequence is TGTGCCAGCAGTTTACCGGGCGGGGGCACAGATACGCAGTATTTT. Translated, it gives CASSLPGGGTDTQYF. The full variable domain, in which reference TRBV28 and TRBJ2-3 provide the parts outside the CDR3, is DVKVTQSSRYLVKRTGEKVFLECVQDMDHENMFWYRQDPGLGLRLIYFSYDVKMKEKGDIPEGYSVSREKKERFSLILESASTNQTSMYLCASSLPGGGTDTQYFGPGTRLTVL.

The chain's CDR3 is CASSQTSSGEGGNQPQHF. The DNA for the CDR3 is TGTGCCAGCAGCCAAACCTCGTCGGGGGAGGGGGGCAATCAGCCCCAGCATTTT. The chain joins TRBV4-2 to TRBJ1-5; possibly TRBD1 for D (6 bases). The CDR3 contains 18 residues. Germline V gives CDR1 LGHNA, CDR2 YNFKEQ. The V end was cut by 2 bases, the J end by 2 bases, with 19 bases between.

This clone has only one observation. V and J are TRBV3-1 (or the pseudogene TRBV3-2) and TRBJ1-2; D is undetermined. This CDR3 spans 14 amino acids. Trimming stripped 3 bases from V and 7 bases from J, with 15 bases between. Germline V gene sequence: CDR1 LGHDT, CDR2 YNNKEL (reference sequence). CDR3 residues: CASSHRLPTRGYTF. CDR3 nucleotide sequence: TGTGCCAGCAGCCACAGACTACCCACACGTGGCTACACCTTC.

The V and J genes are TRBV3-1 (or the pseudogene TRBV3-2) and TRBJ1-2, with a possible D match to TRBD1 (5 bases). There are 18 residues in the CDR3. The V and J ends lost 3 bases and 1 base respectively, with 21 bases between them. Per germline, CDR1 LGHDT and CDR2 YNNKEL (reference sequence). The CDR3 sequence is CASSQRGIQVGGNYGYTF. CDR3 bases: TGTGCCAGCAGCCAGCGCGGGATACAGGTTGGGGGTAACTATGGCTACACCTTC.

The chain uses TRBV5-1 and TRBJ2-3, with TRBD1 as a possible D gene (5 bases). This CDR3 spans 14 amino acids. With 5 bases removed from V and 2 bases from J, the gap between germline ends came to 12 bases. CDR1 and CDR2 (germline): SGHRS, YFSETQ. CDR3 DNA sequence: TGCGCCAGCAGGGGGCCGGGTTCCACAGATACGCAGTATTTT. Its protein product is CASRGPGSTDTQYF.

This clone was recorded a few times. Within the sample, other DNA sequences also encode this same CDR3. The chain has TRBV11-2 and TRBJ1-1; D unresolved. The ends were cut back, 2 bases at V and 1 base at J, with 5 bases in the middle. The CDR3 loop spans 13 amino acids. Germline V gene sequence: CDR1 SGHAT, CDR2 FQNNGV. This CDR3 is CASSLMRNTEAFF. In DNA form, the CDR3 reads TGTGCCAGCAGCTTAATGCGGAACACTGAAGCTTTCTTT.

Only one count was recorded for this clone. The chain joins TRBV4-2 to TRBJ1-5, with a possible D match to TRBD1 (5 bases). CDR1 and CDR2 from the germline V gene are LGHNA and YNFKEQ. The V end was cut by 0 bases, the J end by 4 bases, with 13 bases between. There are 16 residues in the CDR3. CDR3 region: CASSQDQTAGNQPQHF. The DNA of the CDR3 is TGTGCCAGCAGCCAAGATCAGACGGCAGGGAATCAGCCCCAGCATTTT.

Only one count was recorded for this clone. CDR3 DNA sequence: TGTGCCAGCTCAACTGATAGCGGGGGACCCCCGTTCTTC. Its protein is CASSTDSGGPPFF. The chain employs TRBV18 and TRBJ2-1; 9 nucleotides align to TRBD2. The CDR3 covers 13 residues. V shed 5 bases and J 15 bases; nucleotides not matched to a gene: 11. The V gene's germline CDR1 is KGHSH and CDR2 LQKENI.

This rearrangement joins TRBV5-6 to TRBJ2-3; 8 bases are a match to TRBD1. Unmatched junction bases numbered 1, after V lost 0 bases and J lost 4 bases. The length of the CDR3 is 14 residues. The germline gives CDR1 SGHDT, CDR2 YYEEEE. The CDR3: CASSLDRGADTQYF. CDR3 coding DNA: TGTGCCAGCAGCTTGGACAGGGGGGCAGATACGCAGTATTTT.

The chain is built from TRBV5-6 and TRBJ1-1, with 10 bases aligning to TRBD1. The CDR3 is 15 residues long. With 5 bases clipped from V and 7 bases from J, the junction kept 11 bases outside the gene matches. CDR1 is SGHDT and CDR2 is YYEEEE in the germline V gene. The CDR3 DNA follows: TGTGCCAGCAGTTCCACCGGGACAGGGGTGGGTGAAGCTTTCTTT. Protein: CASSSTGTGVGEAFF.